The 27 T cell receptor beta chains reported below all come from one sample, sequenced in a study of identical twins. One entry per CDR3 protein, called by TCRdb with MiXCR from the 5' RACE reads. The profile shows 400,000 to 600,000 distinct CDR3 sequences, 20% to 25% of them singletons. Another study also made use of these data, one on yellow fever vaccine responses in identical twins.

The sequenced sample consisted of CD4+ T cells sorted from blood. The receptors derive from a woman in her late teens or twenties in good health.

This chain uses TRBV11-2 with TRBJ2-1, with no clear D. The CDR3 runs 13 residues. With 7 bases removed from V and 10 bases from J, the gap between germline ends came to 17 bases. Germline CDR1 is SGHAT and CDR2 is FQNNGV. This CDR3 is CASTKRPVSEQFF. CDR3 in DNA: TGTGCCAGCACCAAGCGTCCTGTCAGCGAGCAGTTCTTC.

Only a few counts were recorded for this clonotype. The chain combines TRBV25-1 with TRBJ2-3; D not certain. Trimming took 0 bases from V and 0 from J, leaving 7 bases between them. This CDR3 has 15 residues. The germline CDR1 and CDR2 sequences are MGHDK and SYGVNS. CDR3 protein: CASSEYGASTDTQYF. As DNA, the CDR3 is TGTGCCAGCAGTGAATACGGTGCTAGCACAGATACGCAGTATTTT.

The J gene is TRBJ2-3, the V gene TRBV7-2, with 9 bases that match TRBD2. V was pared by 5 bases and J by 2 bases, with 11 bases of the junction left unmatched. The CDR3 contains 17 residues. Germline CDR1 reads SGHTA; CDR2 reads FQGNSA. The CDR3 loop reads CASSPAWTSASTDTQYF. The CDR3 bases are TGTGCCAGCAGCCCCGCTTGGACTAGCGCTTCCACAGATACGCAGTATTTT. The entire variable domain, with the rest obtained from reference TRBV7-2 and TRBJ2-3, is as follows: GAGVSQSPSNKVTEKGKDVELRCDPISGHTALYWYRQSLGQGLEFLIYFQGNSAPDKSGLPSDRFSAERTGGSVSTLTIQRTQQEDSAVYLCASSPAWTSASTDTQYFGPGTRLTVL.

This clonotype was recorded once. V is TRBV13 and J is TRBJ2-1, with 9 bases identical to TRBD1. This CDR3 has 22 amino acids. V lost 5 bases, J lost 0 bases, and 23 bases stayed unmatched. Germline-derived CDR1 and CDR2 are PRHDT and FYEKMQ (reference sequence). Here the CDR3 reads CASSPLATTGGVLESSYNEQFF. The DNA for the CDR3 is TGTGCCAGCAGCCCACTAGCCACGACAGGGGGGGTACTGGAGAGCTCCTACAATGAGCAGTTCTTC.

This clonotype was counted between two and nine times. V is TRBV7-9 and J is TRBJ2-4; D is uncertain. The CDR3 has 12 amino acids. The V and J ends lost 5 bases and 16 bases respectively, with 18 bases between them. The V gene's germline CDR1 is SEHNR and CDR2 FQNEAQ (reference sequence). The CDR3 loop reads CASSHSSAEAYF. The CDR3 nucleotides read TGTGCCAGCAGCCACTCTTCGGCAGAGGCCTACTTC.

The rearrangement links TRBV6-5 to TRBJ2-5; 9 bases map to TRBD2. The ends lost 4 bases at V and 7 bases at J; junction bases unmatched: 19. The CDR3 runs to 18 residues. The germline V gene has CDR1 MNHEY and CDR2 SVGAGI. This chain's CDR3 is CASSSPPGSGGPPGTQYF. The CDR3 DNA is TGTGCCAGCAGTTCCCCCCCGGGTAGCGGGGGCCCTCCGGGGACCCAGTACTTC.

The chain uses TRBV20-1 and TRBJ2-3; the match to TRBD2 covers 12 bases. Germline V lookup: CDR1 DFQATT, CDR2 SNEGSKA (reference sequence). CDR3 length: 16 residues. V shed 0 bases, J shed 8 bases, and the junction held 9 bases outside the gene matches. CDR3 nucleotides: TGCAGTGCTAGAGATCCCCCTAGCGGGGGGGTTATTACGCAGTATTTT. Amino acids: CSARDPPSGGVITQYF.

This clonotype was counted only a few times. The chain recombines TRBV7-6 with TRBJ2-3, with D hard to call. V lost 1 base, J lost 1 base, and 12 bases lay in between. Per germline, CDR1 SGHVS and CDR2 FNYEAQ. The CDR3 has 16 residues. The CDR3 region is CASSLGTYQGTDTQYF. In DNA, the CDR3 is TGTGCCAGCAGCTTAGGCACTTACCAGGGCACAGATACGCAGTATTTT.

This clonotype showed up just a few times. CDR3 sequence: CASSSPTGTSGELFF. CDR3 nucleotide sequence: TGTGCCAGCAGCTCACCGACAGGGACCTCCGGGGAGCTGTTTTTT. The J gene is TRBJ2-2, the V gene TRBV13, with 7 bases that match TRBD1. CDR1 and CDR2 from the germline V gene are PRHDT and FYEKMQ (reference sequence). The V gene end was trimmed by 4 bases and the J gene end by 6 bases; junction bases not matched to a gene: 8. The CDR3 length is 15 residues.

This chain uses TRBV20-1 with TRBJ2-5; no firm D call. Trimming shortened V by 5 bases and J by 4 bases, and 8 bases separated the two germline ends. Germline-derived CDR1 and CDR2 are DFQATT and SNEGSKA (reference sequence). There are 11 residues in the CDR3. The CDR3 region has the DNA TGCAGTGCTGAATTTATAGAGACCCAGTACTTC. As protein: CSAEFIETQYF.

The V and J genes are TRBV7-8 and TRBJ1-4, with D maybe TRBD1 (5 bases). The germline CDR1 and CDR2 sequences are SGHVS and FQNEAQ. This CDR3 comprises 16 residues. Trimming left V 2 bases short and J 5 bases short, with 15 bases between. In DNA, the CDR3 is TGTGCCAGCAGCTTAAGGAGGGACGGGAGGAATGAAAAACTGTTTTTT. This sequence encodes CASSLRRDGRNEKLFF.

The chain carries TRBV19 and TRBJ2-1, with D possibly matching TRBD2 (6 bases). Germline V gene lookup returns CDR1 LNHDA and CDR2 SQIVND (reference sequence). This CDR3 contains 14 residues. Trimming stripped 3 bases from V and 7 bases from J, with 13 bases between. CDR3 region: CASSIRRDRNEQFF. CDR3 bases: TGTGCCAGTAGTATTAGGAGGGATCGGAATGAGCAGTTCTTC.

This clonotype was observed a few times. V usage is TRBV19 and J usage is TRBJ1-4; tentative D call: TRBD1 (6 bases). The CDR3 spans 14 residues. Germline assignment: CDR1 LNHDA and CDR2 SQIVND (reference sequence). Trimming took 10 bases from V and 3 from J, leaving 15 bases between them. The CDR3 sequence: CATRGGGANEKLFF. The CDR3 DNA reads as TGTGCCACACGAGGGGGGGGGGCTAATGAAAAACTGTTTTTT.

The chain combines TRBV2 with TRBJ2-1, with D tentatively TRBD1 (6 bases). The CDR3 runs to 12 residues. Germline loops: CDR1 SNHLY, CDR2 FYNNEI. Trimming took off 5 bases at V and 7 bases at J, with 9 bases between the two ends. The CDR3, as DNA: TGTGCCAGCAGTACAGGGTCTAATGAGCAGTTCTTC. Translating it yields CASSTGSNEQFF.

The chain is built from TRBV29-1 and TRBJ1-2, with 8 bases matching TRBD1. In germline, CDR1 is SQVTM, CDR2 ANQGSEA. J lost 5 bases, V lost 6 bases, and 14 bases had no gene match. The CDR3 has 15 amino acids. As DNA, the CDR3 is TGCAGCGTAGATGTGACAGGGGAACGGAGATATGGCTACACCTTC. It translates to CSVDVTGERRYGYTF.

This clonotype was detected a few times. V gene TRBV20-1 combines with J gene TRBJ2-5; tentatively, D is TRBD1 (6 bases). Germline V CDR1 and CDR2: DFQATT, SNEGSKA (reference sequence). Trimming removed 6 bases at V and 4 bases at J, with 9 bases between. This CDR3 contains 11 residues. The CDR3 region has the DNA TGCAGTGCCACGACAGGAGAGACCCAGTACTTC. Amino acids: CSATTGETQYF.

About this clonotype itself: The junction departs from germline at one end; a sequencing error may be responsible. The rearrangement uses TRBV9 and TRBJ2-1; D call uncertain. The V gene's germline CDR1 is SGDLS and CDR2 YYNGEE. CDR3 length: 15 amino acids. As DNA, the CDR3 is TGTGCCAGCAGCGTAGCCGTCGGGCTTTCAAATGGGCAGTTCTTC. Residues: CASSVAVGLSNGQFF. Full variable domain (outside the CDR3, taken from reference TRBV9 and TRBJ2-1): DSGVTQTPKHLITATGQRVTLRCSPRSGDLSVYWYQQSLDQGLQFLIQYYNGEERAKGNILERFSAQQFPDLHSELNLSSLELGDSALYFCASSVAVGLSNGQFFGPGTRLTVL.

The chain joins TRBV18 to TRBJ2-1; D ambiguous. V was cut by 3 bases and J by 0 bases, with 3 bases left in between. CDR1 KGHSH and CDR2 LQKENI come from the germline V gene. CDR3 length: 13 residues. CDR3 sequence reads: CASSPVSYNEQFF. The CDR3 coding sequence is TGTGCCAGCTCACCGGTCTCCTACAATGAGCAGTTCTTC.

V and J are TRBV4-2 and TRBJ2-2, with TRBD2 matching 14 bases. Trimming at V came to 0 bases and at J to 3 bases, leaving 6 bases not matched to a gene. Looked up from germline, CDR1 is LGHNA and CDR2 is YNFKEQ. The CDR3 covers 19 residues. CDR3 coding DNA: TGTGCCAGCAGCCAAGAGGGGACTAGCGGGAGCCGTGACACCGGGGAGCTGTTTTTT. This codes for CASSQEGTSGSRDTGELFF.

The chain employs TRBV9 and TRBJ2-7; the match to TRBD2 covers 7 bases. From germline, CDR1 is SGDLS and CDR2 YYNGEE. The CDR3 runs to 13 residues. After removal of 4 bases from V and 5 bases from J, the junction contained 6 bases not matched to a gene. CDR3 in DNA: TGTGCCAGCAGCCGCCTTGGGGGGGACGAGCAGTACTTC. It translates to CASSRLGGDEQYF. Together with reference TRBV9 and TRBJ2-7, the CDR3 gives the full variable domain: DSGVTQTPKHLITATGQRVTLRCSPRSGDLSVYWYQQSLDQGLQFLIQYYNGEERAKGNILERFSAQQFPDLHSELNLSSLELGDSALYFCASSRLGGDEQYFGPGTRLTVT.

The chain links TRBV12-3 or TRBV12-4 to TRBJ2-6; no clear D. Trimming removed 7 bases from V and 4 bases from J, with 5 bases in between. The CDR3 totals 12 residues. The DNA for the CDR3 is TGTGCCAGCACCGGGGGGGCCAACGTCCTGACTTTC. This translates into CASTGGANVLTF.

The chain joins TRBV7-9 to TRBJ1-6; D call uncertain. Per germline, CDR1 SEHNR and CDR2 FQNEAQ (reference sequence). This CDR3 contains 16 residues. V shed 1 base and J shed 7 bases, with 14 bases lying between them. The CDR3 nucleotides read TGTGCCAGCAGCTTAGTACCCAGGCCGGGAAATTCACCCCTCCACTTT. Translated, it gives CASSLVPRPGNSPLHF.

This chain joins TRBV7-2 and TRBJ1-1, with D possibly matching TRBD1 (6 bases). Between the trimmed V and J ends, which lost 5 bases and 3 bases, there was a span of 13 bases. Germline loops: CDR1 SGHTA, CDR2 FQGNSA. The CDR3 is 14 amino acids. CDR3 sequence: CASSTGGRYTEAFF. For the CDR3, the DNA is TGTGCCAGCAGCACGGGGGGCAGGTACACTGAAGCTTTCTTT.

The chain uses TRBV29-1 and TRBJ2-3; D possibly uses TRBD1 or TRBD2 (5 bases each). CDR1 is SQVTM and CDR2 is ANQGSEA in the germline V gene. The length of the CDR3 is 14 residues. The V end lost 6 bases, the J end lost 5 bases, and 18 bases lay between the germline ends. The CDR3 DNA follows: TGCAGCGTGGGACGGCCGGGTGCCTTAGATACGCAGTATTTT. Its translation is CSVGRPGALDTQYF.

This clonotype has a handful of counts. This chain links TRBV20-1 with TRBJ2-5, with D unclear. V lost 6 bases and J 2 bases, leaving 7 bases between the germline ends. CDR3 length equals 11 residues. Germline-derived CDR1 and CDR2 are DFQATT and SNEGSKA (reference sequence). The CDR3 protein is CSAQQQETQYF. CDR3 bases: TGCAGTGCACAACAACAAGAGACCCAGTACTTC.

The gene calls are TRBV10-3 and TRBJ2-3, with D perhaps being TRBD1 or TRBD2 (5 bases each). Germline V gives CDR1 ENHRY, CDR2 SYGVKD. V lost 2 bases and J lost 1, with 19 bases in between. The length of the CDR3 is 18 residues. The CDR3: CAISETLDLGPRTDTQYF. CDR3 DNA: TGTGCCATCAGTGAGACCCTTGACCTGGGACCCCGCACAGATACGCAGTATTTT.

This clonotype has only a few counts. The rearrangement links TRBV11-2 to TRBJ2-5, with D unclear. Between the trimmed V and J ends, which lost 4 bases and 1 base, there was a span of 22 bases. The CDR3 totals 18 residues. Germline CDR1 is SGHAT and CDR2 is FQNNGV. The CDR3 here is CASSSTTLHGVFQETQYF. DNA of the CDR3: TGTGCCAGCAGCTCAACGACCCTCCACGGAGTCTTCCAAGAGACCCAGTACTTC.